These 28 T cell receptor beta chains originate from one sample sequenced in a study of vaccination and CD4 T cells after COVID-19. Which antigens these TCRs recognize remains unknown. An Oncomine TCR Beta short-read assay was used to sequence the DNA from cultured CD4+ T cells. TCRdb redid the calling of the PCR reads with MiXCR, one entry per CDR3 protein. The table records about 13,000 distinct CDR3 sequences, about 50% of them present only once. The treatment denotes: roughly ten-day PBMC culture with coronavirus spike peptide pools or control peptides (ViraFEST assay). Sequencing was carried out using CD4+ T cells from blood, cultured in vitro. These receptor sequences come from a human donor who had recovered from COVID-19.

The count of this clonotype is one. This CDR3 is CASSPRLLRTQYF. CDR3 nucleotide sequence: TGTGCCAGCAGCCCCCGACTACTTCGGACCCAGTACTTC. The chain uses TRBV7-8 and TRBJ2-5, with D perhaps TRBD2 (5 bases). Germline CDR1 is SGHVS and CDR2 is FQNEAQ. This CDR3 is 13 amino acids long. The germline V and J ends were trimmed by 5 bases and 7 bases, with 14 bases remaining between them.

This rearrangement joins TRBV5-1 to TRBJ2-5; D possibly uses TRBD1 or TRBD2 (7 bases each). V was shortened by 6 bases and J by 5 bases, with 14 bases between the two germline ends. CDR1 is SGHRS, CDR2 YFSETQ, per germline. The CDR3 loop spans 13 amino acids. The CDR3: CASKRGGQETQYF. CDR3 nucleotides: TGCGCCAGCAAGAGGGGGGGACAGGAGACCCAGTACTTC. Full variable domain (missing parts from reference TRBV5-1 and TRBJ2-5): KAGVTQTPRYLIKTRGQQVTLSCSPISGHRSVSWYQQTPGQGLQFLFEYFSETQRNKGNFPGRFSGRQFSNSRSEMNVSTLELGDSALYLCASKRGGQETQYFGPGTRLLVL.

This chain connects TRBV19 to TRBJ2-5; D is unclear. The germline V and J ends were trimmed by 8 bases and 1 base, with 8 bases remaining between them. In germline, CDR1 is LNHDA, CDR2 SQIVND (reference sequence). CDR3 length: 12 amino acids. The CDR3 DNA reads TGTGCCAGTCAAGGTTCCCAAGAGACCCAGTACTTC. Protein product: CASQGSQETQYF. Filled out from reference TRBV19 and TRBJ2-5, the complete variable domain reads DGGITQSPKYLFRKEGQNVTLSCEQNLNHDAMYWYRQDPGQGLRLIYYSQIVNDFQKGDIAEGYSVSREKKESFPLTVTSAQKNPTAFYLCASQGSQETQYFGPGTRLLVL.

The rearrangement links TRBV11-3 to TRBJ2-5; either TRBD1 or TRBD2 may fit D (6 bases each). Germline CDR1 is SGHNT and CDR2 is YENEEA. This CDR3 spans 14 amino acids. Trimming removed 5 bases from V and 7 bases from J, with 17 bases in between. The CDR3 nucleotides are TGTGCCAGCAGCCTTCCGGGGGCTAGTATGACCCAGTACTTC. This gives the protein CASSLPGASMTQYF.

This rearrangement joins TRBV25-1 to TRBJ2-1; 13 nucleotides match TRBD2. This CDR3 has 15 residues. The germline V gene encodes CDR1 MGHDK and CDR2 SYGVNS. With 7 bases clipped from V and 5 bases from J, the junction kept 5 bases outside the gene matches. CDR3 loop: CASIQGLAGNNEQFF. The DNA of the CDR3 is TGTGCCAGCATCCAGGGACTAGCGGGGAACAATGAGCAGTTCTTC. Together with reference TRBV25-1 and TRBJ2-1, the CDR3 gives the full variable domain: EADIYQTPRYLVIGTGKKITLECSQTMGHDKMYWYQQDPGMELHLIHYSYGVNSTEKGDLSSESTVSRIRTEHFPLTLESARPSHTSQYLCASIQGLAGNNEQFFGPGTRLTVL.

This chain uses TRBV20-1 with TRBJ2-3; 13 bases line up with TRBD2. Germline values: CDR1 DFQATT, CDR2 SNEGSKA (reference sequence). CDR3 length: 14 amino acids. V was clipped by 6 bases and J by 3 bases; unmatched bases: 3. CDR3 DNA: TGCAGTGCCACACTAGCGGGGGGGACAGATACGCAGTATTTT. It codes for CSATLAGGTDTQYF.

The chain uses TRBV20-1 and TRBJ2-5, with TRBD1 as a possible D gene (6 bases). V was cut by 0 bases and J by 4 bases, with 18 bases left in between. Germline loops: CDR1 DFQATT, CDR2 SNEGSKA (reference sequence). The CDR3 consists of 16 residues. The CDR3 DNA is TGCAGTGCTAGAGATTCCGGGACACCGCATCCAGAGACCCAGTACTTC. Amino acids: CSARDSGTPHPETQYF.

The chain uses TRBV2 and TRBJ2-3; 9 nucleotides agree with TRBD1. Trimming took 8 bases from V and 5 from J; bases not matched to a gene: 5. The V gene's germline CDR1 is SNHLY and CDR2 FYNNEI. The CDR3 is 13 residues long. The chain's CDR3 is CASRDRAEDTQYF. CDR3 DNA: TGTGCCAGCCGGGACAGGGCGGAAGATACGCAGTATTTT.

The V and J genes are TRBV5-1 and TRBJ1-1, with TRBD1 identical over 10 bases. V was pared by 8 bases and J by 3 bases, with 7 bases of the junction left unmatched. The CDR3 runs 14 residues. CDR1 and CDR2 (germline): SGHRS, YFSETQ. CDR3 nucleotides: TGCGCCAGTATCGGGACAGGGGTAGACACTGAAGCTTTCTTT. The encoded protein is CASIGTGVDTEAFF.

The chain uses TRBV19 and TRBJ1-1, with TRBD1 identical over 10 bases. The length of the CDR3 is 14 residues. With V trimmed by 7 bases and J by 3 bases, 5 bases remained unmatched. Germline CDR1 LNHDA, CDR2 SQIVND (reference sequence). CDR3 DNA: TGTGCCAGTACCCTGGGACAGGGGTACACTGAAGCTTTCTTT. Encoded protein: CASTLGQGYTEAFF.

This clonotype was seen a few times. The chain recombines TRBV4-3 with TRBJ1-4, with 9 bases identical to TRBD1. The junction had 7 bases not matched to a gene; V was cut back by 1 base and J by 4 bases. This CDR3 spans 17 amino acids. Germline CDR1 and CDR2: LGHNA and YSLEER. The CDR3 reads CASSQADRGSGNEKLFF. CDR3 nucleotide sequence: TGCGCCAGCAGCCAAGCAGACAGGGGGAGTGGTAATGAAAAACTGTTTTTT.

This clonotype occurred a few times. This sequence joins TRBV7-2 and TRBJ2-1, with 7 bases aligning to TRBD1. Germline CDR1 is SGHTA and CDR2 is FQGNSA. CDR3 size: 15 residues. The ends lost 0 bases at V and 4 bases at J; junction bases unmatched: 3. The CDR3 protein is CASSLATGAYNEQFF. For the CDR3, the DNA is TGTGCCAGCAGCTTAGCCACAGGGGCTTACAATGAGCAGTTCTTC.

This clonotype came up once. The CDR3 DNA sequence: TGCAGTGCTAATACAGGGAACACAGATACGCAGTATTTT. Amino acids: CSANTGNTDTQYF. This chain uses TRBV20-1 with TRBJ2-3; perhaps TRBD1 as D (6 bases). The germline V and J ends were trimmed by 4 bases and 2 bases, with 10 bases remaining between them. Germline CDR1 reads DFQATT; CDR2 reads SNEGSKA (reference sequence). The length of the CDR3 is 13 residues.

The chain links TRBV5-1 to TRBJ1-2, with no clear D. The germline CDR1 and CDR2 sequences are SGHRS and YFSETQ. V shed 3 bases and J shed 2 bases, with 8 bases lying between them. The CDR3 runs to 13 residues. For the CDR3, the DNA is TGCGCCAGCAGCTCCACAGTAAACTATGGCTACACCTTC. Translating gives CASSSTVNYGYTF. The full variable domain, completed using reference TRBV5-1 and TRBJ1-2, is KAGVTQTPRYLIKTRGQQVTLSCSPISGHRSVSWYQQTPGQGLQFLFEYFSETQRNKGNFPGRFSGRQFSNSRSEMNVSTLELGDSALYLCASSSTVNYGYTFGSGTRLTVV.

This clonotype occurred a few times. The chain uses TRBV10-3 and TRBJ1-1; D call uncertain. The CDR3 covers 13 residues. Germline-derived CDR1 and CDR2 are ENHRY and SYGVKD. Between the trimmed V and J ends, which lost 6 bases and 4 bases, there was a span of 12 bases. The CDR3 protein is CAISGGSITEAFF. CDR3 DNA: TGTGCCATCAGCGGAGGGTCCATCACTGAAGCTTTCTTT.

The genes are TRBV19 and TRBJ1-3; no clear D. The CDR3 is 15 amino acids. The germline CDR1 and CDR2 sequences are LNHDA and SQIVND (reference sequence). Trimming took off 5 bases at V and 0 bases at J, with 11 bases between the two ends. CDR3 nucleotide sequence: TGTGCCAGTAGTGCGGTGGTGACCTCTGGAAACACCATATATTTT. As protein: CASSAVVTSGNTIYF.

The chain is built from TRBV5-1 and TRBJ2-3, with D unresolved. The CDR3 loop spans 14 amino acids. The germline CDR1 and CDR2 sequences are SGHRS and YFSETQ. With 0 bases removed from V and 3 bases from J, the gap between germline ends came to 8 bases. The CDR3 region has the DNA TGCGCCAGCAGCTTGGACCTGACGACAGATACGCAGTATTTT. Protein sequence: CASSLDLTTDTQYF.

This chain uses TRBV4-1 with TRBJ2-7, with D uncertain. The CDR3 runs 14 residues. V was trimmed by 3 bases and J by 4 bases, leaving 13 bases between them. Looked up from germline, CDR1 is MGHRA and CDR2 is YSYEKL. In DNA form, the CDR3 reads TGCGCCAGCAGCCACCTAGGGTCAACGTACGAGCAGTACTTC. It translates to CASSHLGSTYEQYF.

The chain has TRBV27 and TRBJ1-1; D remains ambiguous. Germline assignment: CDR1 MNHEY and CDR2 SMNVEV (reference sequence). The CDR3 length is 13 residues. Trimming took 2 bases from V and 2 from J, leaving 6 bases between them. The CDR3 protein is CASSLAGNTEAFF. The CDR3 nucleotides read TGTGCCAGCAGTTTAGCGGGAAACACTGAAGCTTTCTTT.

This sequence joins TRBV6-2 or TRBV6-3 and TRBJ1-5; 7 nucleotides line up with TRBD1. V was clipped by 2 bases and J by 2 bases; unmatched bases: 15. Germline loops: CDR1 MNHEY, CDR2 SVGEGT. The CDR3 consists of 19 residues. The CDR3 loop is CASSYVVRGGADGNQPQHF. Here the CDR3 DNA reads TGTGCCAGCAGTTACGTGGTCAGGGGGGGTGCAGACGGCAATCAGCCCCAGCATTTT.

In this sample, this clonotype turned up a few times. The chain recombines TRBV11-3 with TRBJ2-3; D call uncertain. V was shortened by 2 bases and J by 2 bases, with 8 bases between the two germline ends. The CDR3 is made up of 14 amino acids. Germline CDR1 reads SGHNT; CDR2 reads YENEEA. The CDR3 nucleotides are TGTGCCAGCAGCTTAACTCCTAACACAGATACGCAGTATTTT. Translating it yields CASSLTPNTDTQYF.

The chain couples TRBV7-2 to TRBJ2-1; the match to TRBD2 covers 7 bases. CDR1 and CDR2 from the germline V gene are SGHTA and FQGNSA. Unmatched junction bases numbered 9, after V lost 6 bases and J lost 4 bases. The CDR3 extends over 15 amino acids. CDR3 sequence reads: CASRKPGGGYNEQFF. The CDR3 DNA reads TGTGCCAGCAGAAAACCGGGCGGGGGATACAATGAGCAGTTCTTC.

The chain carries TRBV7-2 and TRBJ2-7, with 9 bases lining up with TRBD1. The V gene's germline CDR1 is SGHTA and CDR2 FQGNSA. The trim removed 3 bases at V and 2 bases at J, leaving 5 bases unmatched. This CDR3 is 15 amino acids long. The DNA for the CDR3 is TGTGCCAGCAGCTTGTCGGGACAGGGCCCCTACGAGCAGTACTTC. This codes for CASSLSGQGPYEQYF.

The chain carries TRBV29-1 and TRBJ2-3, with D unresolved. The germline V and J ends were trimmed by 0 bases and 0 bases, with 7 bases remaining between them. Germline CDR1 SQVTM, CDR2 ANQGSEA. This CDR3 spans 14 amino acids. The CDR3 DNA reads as TGCAGCGTTGAAGAGTGGTACAGCACAGATACGCAGTATTTT. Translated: CSVEEWYSTDTQYF.

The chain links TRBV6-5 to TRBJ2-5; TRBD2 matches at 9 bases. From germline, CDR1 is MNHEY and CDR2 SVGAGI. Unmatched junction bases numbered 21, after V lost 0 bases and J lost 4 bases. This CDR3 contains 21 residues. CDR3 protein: CASSYSKRSSGDRREVETQYF. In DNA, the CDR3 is TGTGCCAGCAGTTACTCGAAGAGGTCTAGCGGGGATCGCCGGGAGGTAGAGACCCAGTACTTC.

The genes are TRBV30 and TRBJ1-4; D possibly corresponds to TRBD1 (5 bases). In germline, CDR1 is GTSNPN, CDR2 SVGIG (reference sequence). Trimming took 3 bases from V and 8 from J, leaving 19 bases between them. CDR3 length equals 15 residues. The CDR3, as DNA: TGTGCCTGGAGGGCCAGGGAGAGGAGTGGCGAAAAACTGTTTTTT. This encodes CAWRARERSGEKLFF.

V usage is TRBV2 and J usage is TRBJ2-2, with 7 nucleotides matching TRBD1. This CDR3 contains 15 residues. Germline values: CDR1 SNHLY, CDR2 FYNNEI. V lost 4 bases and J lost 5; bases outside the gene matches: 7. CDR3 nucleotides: TGTGCCAGCAGTGGACAGGCCAGGGGGACCGGGGAGCTGTTTTTT. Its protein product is CASSGQARGTGELFF.

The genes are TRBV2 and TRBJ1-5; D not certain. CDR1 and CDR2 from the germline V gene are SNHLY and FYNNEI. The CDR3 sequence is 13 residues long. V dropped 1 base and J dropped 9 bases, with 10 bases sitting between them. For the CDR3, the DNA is TGTGCCAGCAGTGAAGTAGACAAGCCGCCCCAGCATTTT. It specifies CASSEVDKPPQHF.